Listed below are T cell receptor beta chains from one sample, sequenced in a study of glioma-infiltrating T cells. One entry per CDR3 protein, called by TCRdb with MiXCR from the multiplex PCR reads. The profile shows under 200,000 distinct CDR3 sequences, around 45% of them singletons. Sequenced input: glioma tissue, nonneoplastic brain tissue, or PBMCs (not recorded which). These receptors all stem from a human donor with low-grade glioma or glioblastoma, undergoing nonglioma brain surgery, or in good health (not recorded which). Both conserved end residues are part of each CDR3. A D gene is named only where the DNA matches it firmly. Expanded clones get a size class; other rows say once, few or many, or leave the size out.

TRBJ2-2 | NA | TRBV19 | NA | TGTGCCAGTAGTATCCCCACCAGTTCGAACACCGGGGAGCTGTTTTTT | CASSIPTSSNTGELFF
TRBJ2-1 | TRBD1 | TRBV2 | NA | TGTGCCGGCGTGACAGGGTCTGATGAGCAGTTCTTC | CAGVTGSDEQFF
TRBJ2-3 | NA | TRBV6-6 | NA | TGTGCCAGCAGTTACTCGAGGGGTACAGATACGCAGTATTTT | CASSYSRGTDTQYF
TRBJ1-5 | NA | TRBV4-1 | many | TGCGCCAGCAGCCAAGAGTTGGGGAGCAATCAGCCCCAGCATTTT | CASSQELGSNQPQHF
TRBJ2-1 | NA | TRBV18 | NA | TGTGCCAGCCCCCCCGGGCCACGGAGGGATGAGCAGTTCTTC | CASPPGPRRDEQFF
TRBJ1-3 | NA | TRBV28 | many | TGTGCCAGCAGTTCCGGAAACACCATATATTTT | CASSSGNTIYF
TRBJ2-7 | NA | TRBV28 | many | TGTGCCAGCAGAGGGAGCATCAATGTCTACGAGCAGTACTTC | CASRGSINVYEQYF
TRBJ2-3 | NA | TRBV7-3 | NA | TGTGCCAGCAGCTTAGGCAGGCGAGATACGCAGTATTTT | CASSLGRRDTQYF
TRBJ2-3 | NA | TRBV20-1 | NA | TGCAGTGCTAGACTCCCTCTAGGACACCAACCGATGTATTTT | CSARLPLGHQPMYF
TRBJ1-1 | NA | TRBV5-1 | NA | TGCGCCAGCAGCTTGACCTACCGGGACTCGAGGTCGGAAGCTTTCTTT | CASSLTYRDSRSEAFF
TRBJ2-7 | TRBD1 | TRBV20-1 | many | TGCAGTGCTAGAGAGACAGGGATGCCCTACGAGCAGTACTTC | CSARETGMPYEQYF
TRBJ2-1 | NA | TRBV6-1 | NA | TGTGCCAGCACTAGCTCCAACAATGAACAGTTCTTC | CASTSSNNEQFF
TRBJ2-1 | TRBD2 | TRBV6-1 | many | TGTGCCAGCCAGCGGGAGGCCTACAATGAGCAGTTCTTC | CASQREAYNEQFF
TRBJ1-1 | NA | TRBV5-5 | NA | TGTGCCAGCAGCTTGCCTATGAACACTGAAGCTTTCTTT | CASSLPMNTEAFF
TRBJ1-1 | NA | TRBV3-1 | NA | TGTGCCAGCAGCCCCACCGCGACTGGGAACACTGAAGCTTTCTTT | CASSPTATGNTEAFF
TRBJ2-1 | TRBD1 | TRBV28 | many | TGTGCCAGCAGTCCGACAGGGGAGCAGTTCTTC | CASSPTGEQFF
TRBJ2-6 | NA | TRBV19 | few | TGTGCCAGTAGTAGACAGGTTGTAACTGGGGCCAACGTCCTGACTTTC | CASSRQVVTGANVLTF
TRBJ1-5 | NA | TRBV19 | NA | TGTGCCAGTAGTATGCGATGGACAATTAATCAGCCCCAGCATTTT | CASSMRWTINQPQHF